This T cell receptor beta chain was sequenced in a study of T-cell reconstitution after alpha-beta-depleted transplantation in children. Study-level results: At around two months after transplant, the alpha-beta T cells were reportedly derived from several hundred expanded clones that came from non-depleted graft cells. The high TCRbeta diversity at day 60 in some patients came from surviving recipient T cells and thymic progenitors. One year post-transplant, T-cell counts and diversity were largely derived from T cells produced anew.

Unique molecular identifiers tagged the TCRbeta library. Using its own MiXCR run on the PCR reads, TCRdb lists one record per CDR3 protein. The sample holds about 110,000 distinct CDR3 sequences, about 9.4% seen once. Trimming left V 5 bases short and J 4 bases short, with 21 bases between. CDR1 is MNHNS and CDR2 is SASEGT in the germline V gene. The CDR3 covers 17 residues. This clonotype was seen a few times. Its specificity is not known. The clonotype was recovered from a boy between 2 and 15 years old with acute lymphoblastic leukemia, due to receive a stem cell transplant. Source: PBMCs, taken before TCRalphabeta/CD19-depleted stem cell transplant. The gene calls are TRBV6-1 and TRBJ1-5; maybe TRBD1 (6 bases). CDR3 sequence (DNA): TGTGCCAGCAGTAGGGGAAAAGGCGGGGGGCGGAATCAGCCCCAGCATTTT. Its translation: CASSRGKGGGRNQPQHF.